This T cell receptor beta chain is from a study of early T cells in non-severe SARS-CoV-2 infection. Points from the study as a whole: Matches to VDJdb favored anti-spike CD8 responses and missed private and CD4 specificities.

This CDR3 contains 14 residues. Germline CDR1 reads WSHSY; CDR2 reads SAAADI. V lost 6 bases and J lost 2, with 11 bases in between. This clonotype turned up a few times. Antigen specificity is unknown. In TCRdb, the 5' RACE reads were re-called with MiXCR into one record per CDR3 protein. The repertoire has fewer than 75,000 distinct CDR3 sequences, roughly a sixth of them found once; the top ten carry 8.9%. The sample in question was whole blood, obtained at baseline. The sequence was obtained from an adult who was a healthcare worker with PCR-confirmed SARS-CoV-2 infection or an uninfected control (not recorded which). J is TRBJ1-5 and V is TRBV10-2; D is possibly TRBD1 (6 bases). The CDR3 DNA follows: TGCGCCAGCAGGTCGGGGGCCGGCAATCAGCCCCAGCATTTT. Protein: CASRSGAGNQPQHF.